A single sample gave rise to the 25 T cell receptor beta chains below, sequenced in a study of early T cells in non-severe SARS-CoV-2 infection. TCRdb reprocessed the 5' RACE reads with MiXCR, giving one entry per CDR3 protein. The repertoire has 75,000 to 100,000 distinct CDR3 sequences, under 15% of them found once; the top ten carry approximately 0.62%. Material: whole blood. These receptor sequences come from an adult who was a healthcare worker with PCR-confirmed SARS-CoV-2 infection or an uninfected control (not recorded which).

This clonotype was detected only a few times. The chain uses TRBV5-1 and TRBJ2-3; TRBD1 agrees at 10 bases. CDR3 size: 15 residues. With V trimmed by 4 bases and J by 6 bases, 8 bases remained unmatched. Germline-derived CDR1 and CDR2 are SGHRS and YFSETQ. This chain's CDR3 is CASSIPTGGPDTQYF. The CDR3 region has the DNA TGCGCCAGCAGCATTCCGACAGGGGGCCCTGATACGCAGTATTTT. The full variable domain, with the rest looked up from reference TRBV5-1 and TRBJ2-3, is KAGVTQTPRYLIKTRGQQVTLSCSPISGHRSVSWYQQTPGQGLQFLFEYFSETQRNKGNFPGRFSGRQFSNSRSEMNVSTLELGDSALYLCASSIPTGGPDTQYFGPGTRLTVL.

This clonotype showed up just a few times. V is TRBV5-4 and J is TRBJ2-7; maybe TRBD1 (6 bases). CDR3 length: 14 amino acids. Trimming stripped 4 bases from V and 4 bases from J, with 15 bases between. From germline, CDR1 is SGHNT and CDR2 YYREEE (reference sequence). The CDR3 sequence is CASSRTGQRYEQYV. Here the CDR3 DNA reads TGTGCCAGCAGCCGCACCGGACAGAGATACGAGCAGTACGTC.

This clonotype occurred a few times. The chain has TRBV9 and TRBJ1-5; TRBD1 matches at 8 bases. The CDR3 contains 14 residues. The J segment lost 8 bases and the V segment lost 2 bases, leaving 6 bases of the junction unmatched. Germline V gene sequence: CDR1 SGDLS, CDR2 YYNGEE. In nucleotides, the CDR3 is TGTGCCAGCAGCGTCGGACAGGGAGTTAAGCCCCAGCATTTT. This translates into CASSVGQGVKPQHF. The full variable domain, with the rest looked up from reference TRBV9 and TRBJ1-5, is DSGVTQTPKHLITATGQRVTLRCSPRSGDLSVYWYQQSLDQGLQFLIQYYNGEERAKGNILERFSAQQFPDLHSELNLSSLELGDSALYFCASSVGQGVKPQHFGDGTRLSIL.

On this clonotype itself: The junction differs from germline at one of its ends, possibly a read error. The J gene is TRBJ1-1, the V gene TRBV6-1; 7 bases map to TRBD1. CDR3 length: 17 residues. Germline V gives CDR1 MNHNS, CDR2 SASEGT. CDR3 in DNA: TGTGCCAGCAGCCGCGACAGGGTGAGGAGTGAAGGCTCTGACGCTTTCTTT. Translation: CASSRDRVRSEGSDAFF.

This clonotype was detected only a few times. The rearrangement uses TRBV6-5 and TRBJ1-3; D is ambiguous. Germline CDR1 reads MNHEY; CDR2 reads SVGAGI. The CDR3 spans 14 residues. V was trimmed by 8 bases and J by 3 bases, leaving 14 bases between them. The CDR3 DNA is TGTGCCAGCGCCCCCCGGGTCTTTGGAAACACCATATATTTT. Translation gives CASAPRVFGNTIYF.

The V gene is TRBV7-6, the J gene TRBJ2-3; 7 bases match TRBD2. Germline V gene data show CDR1 as SGHVS and CDR2 as FNYEAQ. CDR3 length: 12 residues. Trimming cost V 2 bases and J 13 bases; bases outside gene matches: 6. CDR3 DNA sequence: TGTGCCAGCAGCTTAAAAGCGGGGCCGAAGTATTTT. Protein product: CASSLKAGPKYF.

The chain employs TRBV5-1 and TRBJ2-5; TRBD2 matches at 11 bases. The CDR3 consists of 16 residues. The trim removed 3 bases at V and 5 bases at J, leaving 9 bases unmatched. CDR1 and CDR2 (germline): SGHRS, YFSETQ. The CDR3 protein is CASSCPSGGNCETQYF. CDR3 coding DNA: TGCGCCAGCAGCTGTCCTAGCGGGGGGAATTGTGAGACCCAGTACTTC.

The chain has TRBV14 and TRBJ1-1; the D gene is possibly TRBD1 (5 bases). The ends were cut back, 4 bases at V and 6 bases at J, with 18 bases in the middle. This CDR3 is 15 amino acids long. CDR1 SGHDN and CDR2 FVKESK come from the germline V gene. CDR3 amino acids: CASSLYTGMEAEAFF. DNA of the CDR3: TGTGCCAGCAGCCTCTACACAGGTATGGAGGCTGAAGCTTTCTTT.

This chain links TRBV4-2 with TRBJ2-1, with D possibly TRBD1 on 6 matching bases. Germline values: CDR1 LGHNA, CDR2 YNFKEQ. The CDR3 is 13 residues long. V was clipped by 4 bases and J by 9 bases, with 13 bases between them. The CDR3 loop reads CASSPGEIGEQFF. The CDR3 bases are TGTGCCAGCAGCCCAGGGGAAATCGGTGAGCAGTTCTTC.

This clonotype was recorded at least ten times. The rearrangement links TRBV2 to TRBJ2-5; D uncertain. Trimming removed 1 base from V and 3 bases from J, with 6 bases in between. From germline, CDR1 is SNHLY and CDR2 FYNNEI. The CDR3 totals 13 residues. The CDR3 spells CASSEGSEETQYF. CDR3 bases: TGTGCCAGCAGTGAAGGGTCCGAAGAGACCCAGTACTTC.

CDR3 DNA sequence: TGCGCCAGCAGCTTCCGGGGCCCGGGGTCCTATAATTCACCCCTCCACTTT. This sequence encodes CASSFRGPGSYNSPLHF. The chain couples TRBV10-2 to TRBJ1-6; weak D call: TRBD1 (5 bases). Per germline, CDR1 WSHSY and CDR2 SAAADI. The V end was cut by 6 bases, the J end by 1 base, with 16 bases between. The CDR3 is 17 residues long.

This clonotype was found a few times. The genes are TRBV11-3 and TRBJ2-5, with 11 bases fitting TRBD2. This CDR3 contains 17 residues. Trimming cost V 5 bases and J 2 bases; bases outside gene matches: 10. Germline V lookup: CDR1 SGHNT, CDR2 YENEEA. The CDR3 sequence: CASSAGHLAGGQETQYF. Written as DNA, the CDR3 is TGTGCCAGCAGCGCGGGCCATCTAGCGGGGGGACAAGAGACCCAGTACTTC.

The table lists this clonotype with a few counts. The rearrangement links TRBV2 to TRBJ2-3; D remains ambiguous. The CDR3 sequence is 14 residues long. Looked up from germline, CDR1 is SNHLY and CDR2 is FYNNEI. The ends were cut back, 3 bases at V and 2 bases at J, with 9 bases in the middle. The CDR3 region is CASSDWGFTDTQYF. CDR3 DNA sequence: TGTGCCAGCAGTGATTGGGGTTTCACAGATACGCAGTATTTT.

This clonotype was observed many times. CDR3 in amino acids: CASSESGVEQYV. The DNA for the CDR3 is TGTGCCAGCAGTGAATCGGGGGTCGAGCAGTACGTC. The chain links TRBV2 to TRBJ2-7, with D tentatively TRBD2 (6 bases). Germline-derived CDR1 and CDR2 are SNHLY and FYNNEI. V was pared by 2 bases and J by 6 bases, with 8 bases between. There are 12 residues in the CDR3.

Only a few counts were recorded for this clonotype. The chain is built from TRBV10-3 and TRBJ1-1, with D possibly being TRBD1 (6 bases). Trimming left V 8 bases short and J 6 bases short, with 13 bases between. The CDR3 has 12 amino acids. Germline assignment: CDR1 ENHRY and CDR2 SYGVKD. CDR3 sequence reads: CAIGSGDAEAFF. Written as DNA, the CDR3 is TGTGCCATCGGTTCAGGGGACGCTGAAGCTTTCTTT.

The chain is built from TRBV29-1 and TRBJ2-5; D gene ambiguous. CDR1 and CDR2 from the germline V gene are SQVTM and ANQGSEA. Trimming took 6 bases from V and 7 from J, leaving 12 bases between them. This CDR3 is built from 11 residues. The CDR3 nucleotides read TGCAGCGTGCCTTACTTGGGGACCCAGTACTTC. Protein product: CSVPYLGTQYF.

The chain has TRBV13 and TRBJ2-1, with D unclear. The CDR3 loop spans 15 amino acids. Between the trimmed V and J ends, which lost 3 bases and 7 bases, there was a span of 16 bases. Germline CDR1 PRHDT, CDR2 FYEKMQ (reference sequence). The CDR3, as DNA: TGTGCCAGCAGCTTTATAGTAGTGAGGCGGAATGAGCAGTTCTTC. Its protein is CASSFIVVRRNEQFF.

This clonotype has a handful of counts. This rearrangement joins TRBV28 to TRBJ2-1, with TRBD1 identical over 7 bases. This CDR3 has 14 residues. V lost 5 bases to trimming and J lost 6 bases; unmatched junction nucleotides: 7. Germline CDR1 and CDR2: MDHEN and SYDVKM. In DNA, the CDR3 is TGTGCCAGCAGTATGGGCTCAGGGGGCAATGAGCAGTTCTTC. It is translated as CASSMGSGGNEQFF.

The rearrangement uses TRBV6-1 and TRBJ2-6, with unresolved D. The germline V and J ends were trimmed by 2 bases and 0 bases, with 11 bases remaining between them. Looked up from germline, CDR1 is MNHNS and CDR2 is SASEGT. The length of the CDR3 is 17 residues. The CDR3, as DNA: TGTGCCAGCAGTGAAACCTACTACGCCTCTGGGGCCAACGTCCTGACTTTC. Its translation is CASSETYYASGANVLTF.

Only a few counts were recorded for this clonotype. The V and J genes are TRBV5-1 and TRBJ2-3, with D maybe TRBD2 (5 bases). The V and J ends lost 0 bases and 2 bases respectively, with 10 bases between them. CDR1 and CDR2 (germline): SGHRS, YFSETQ. The CDR3 has 15 amino acids. CDR3 in amino acids: CASSLGGLLTDTQYF. CDR3 coding DNA: TGCGCCAGCAGCTTGGGAGGGCTCCTCACAGATACGCAGTATTTT.

Here the CDR3 DNA reads TGTGCCAGCAGTTTCGGGGGGCCTGGTGGCTACACCTTC. Its translation: CASSFGGPGGYTF. This chain links TRBV12-3 or TRBV12-4 with TRBJ1-2; D is possibly TRBD1 (6 bases). Trimming pared 3 bases from V and 7 bases from J, leaving 12 bases between. CDR3 length: 13 amino acids.

This clonotype was detected only a few times. The rearrangement uses TRBV7-7 and TRBJ2-3; tentatively, D is TRBD2 (5 bases). The ends were cut back, 3 bases at V and 1 base at J, with 8 bases in the middle. The CDR3 loop spans 14 amino acids. Germline V gene sequence: CDR1 SSHAT, CDR2 FNYEAQ (reference sequence). CDR3 residues: CASSLYGGTDTQYF. CDR3 sequence (DNA): TGTGCCAGCAGCTTGTACGGGGGCACAGATACGCAGTATTTT. The full variable domain, with the rest looked up from reference TRBV7-7 and TRBJ2-3, is GAGVSQSPRYKVTKRGQDVTLRCDPISSHATLYWYQQALGQGPEFLTYFNYEAQPDKSGLPSDRFSAERPEGSISTLTIQRTEQRDSAMYRCASSLYGGTDTQYFGPGTRLTVL.

The V gene is TRBV5-5, the J gene TRBJ1-5; D remains unclear. This CDR3 has 15 residues. Germline V gene data show CDR1 as SGHKS and CDR2 as YYEKEE (reference sequence). Trimming shortened V by 4 bases and J by 0 bases, and 11 bases separated the two germline ends. CDR3 bases: TGTGCCAGCAGCCCGACCTACCCTAGCAATCAGCCCCAGCATTTT. Its translation: CASSPTYPSNQPQHF. The complete variable domain, with remaining parts taken from reference TRBV5-5 and TRBJ1-5, reads DAGVTQSPTHLIKTRGQQVTLRCSPISGHKSVSWYQQVLGQGPQFIFQYYEKEERGRGNFPDRFSARQFPNYSSELNVNALLLGDSALYLCASSPTYPSNQPQHFGDGTRLSIL.

This clonotype occurred a few times. This chain uses TRBV29-1 with TRBJ1-2; 9 nucleotides align to TRBD1. Per germline, CDR1 SQVTM and CDR2 ANQGSEA. The ends lost 0 bases at V and 4 bases at J; junction bases unmatched: 6. The CDR3 extends over 15 amino acids. The CDR3, as DNA: TGCAGCGTTGAAGATCCAGTGACAGGGGGCTATGGCTACACCTTC. Residues: CSVEDPVTGGYGYTF.

This clonotype was found many times. The chain links TRBV6-6 to TRBJ2-1, with 9 bases matching TRBD2. The CDR3 has 13 residues. V gave up 7 bases and J gave up 10 bases; unmatched junction bases: 8. The germline V gene has CDR1 MNHNY and CDR2 SVGAGI (reference sequence). The CDR3 region is CASTVLAGNEQFF. DNA of the CDR3: TGTGCCAGCACCGTTCTAGCGGGGAACGAGCAGTTCTTC.